The next 10 T cell receptor beta chains were all read from a single sample in a study of blood T cell repertoires in COVID-19. The data were produced by immunoSEQ multiplex PCR, yet TCRdb's version contains in-frame clones alone and is incomplete. Of tens of thousands of clones listed, 75% to 90% are singletons. The material sequenced was peripheral blood. These receptors were collected from a man in his fifties or sixties with active COVID-19.

This chain connects TRBV6-6 to TRBJ1-1; a weak D match, TRBD1 (6 bases). The CDR3 contains 13 residues. The V end lost 10 bases, the J end lost 4 bases, and 16 bases lay between the germline ends. The V gene's germline CDR1 is MNHNY and CDR2 SVGAGI (reference sequence). CDR3 bases: TGTGCCACCTCATTCCAAGGGGGCACTGAAGCTTTCTTT. This encodes CATSFQGGTEAFF.

This chain joins TRBV5-4 and TRBJ1-2, with D possibly being TRBD1 (6 bases). Germline loops: CDR1 SGHNT, CDR2 YYREEE (reference sequence). Trimming stripped 3 bases from V and 4 bases from J, with 13 bases between. The CDR3 runs 14 residues. In nucleotides, the CDR3 is TGTGCCAGCAGCTGGTCAGGGGTGGGCTATGGCTACACCTTC. Protein product: CASSWSGVGYGYTF.

The gene calls are TRBV4-1 and TRBJ2-2; 13 nucleotides agree with TRBD2. After removal of 3 bases from V and 6 bases from J, the junction contained 4 bases not matched to a gene. Germline V gene lookup returns CDR1 MGHRA and CDR2 YSYEKL. The CDR3 has 16 amino acids. The CDR3 DNA sequence: TGCGCCAGCAGCCACGGACTAGCGGGAGTGGCCGGGGAGCTGTTTTTT. This gives the protein CASSHGLAGVAGELFF.

This rearrangement joins TRBV7-9 to TRBJ2-1; the match to TRBD2 covers 10 bases. Germline V gives CDR1 SEHNR, CDR2 FQNEAQ (reference sequence). The CDR3 spans 17 residues. J lost 2 bases, V lost 2 bases, and 6 bases had no gene match. The CDR3 reads CASSLSAGLAAYNEQFF. DNA of the CDR3: TGTGCCAGCAGCTTATCAGCAGGACTAGCGGCCTACAATGAGCAGTTCTTC.

The rearrangement uses TRBV7-2 and TRBJ2-1, with D possibly TRBD2 on 5 matching bases. Deletions cut 2 bases from V and 9 bases from J, with 23 bases between. The CDR3 length is 17 residues. Per germline, CDR1 SGHTA and CDR2 FQGNSA. The CDR3 reads CASSLLAAADFGSEQFF. The CDR3 DNA reads TGTGCCAGCAGCTTATTGGCGGCAGCCGATTTTGGGAGTGAGCAGTTCTTC.

This clone has a single count. The chain employs TRBV6-1 and TRBJ2-5, with 8 bases lining up with TRBD1. From germline, CDR1 is MNHNS and CDR2 SASEGT. Trimming removed 1 base from V and 4 bases from J; junction bases left unmatched: 5. The CDR3 spans 15 residues. CDR3 coding DNA: TGTGCCAGCAGTGAAGGGGGCACAGGGGGAGAGACCCAGTACTTC. Translation gives CASSEGGTGGETQYF.

The chain uses TRBV16 and TRBJ2-3, with D hard to call. V lost 0 bases and J 0 bases, leaving 10 bases between the germline ends. The CDR3 covers 16 residues. The germline gives CDR1 KGHSY, CDR2 FQNENV. The CDR3 is CASSQSSYSSTDTQYF. CDR3 bases: TGTGCCAGCAGCCAATCGAGTTATTCTAGCACAGATACGCAGTATTTT.

The V call is TRBV6-1, the J call TRBJ2-7, with 8 nucleotides matching TRBD2. The germline V gene encodes CDR1 MNHNS and CDR2 SASEGT. The CDR3 runs to 16 residues. Trimming cost V 4 bases and J 1 base; bases outside gene matches: 9. The CDR3 protein is CASSGPGSGSSYEQYF. The CDR3 DNA sequence: TGTGCCAGCAGTGGACCGGGAAGCGGGAGTTCCTACGAGCAGTACTTC.

V gene TRBV2 combines with J gene TRBJ2-1; D is undetermined. Trimming removed 6 bases from V and 6 bases from J, with 12 bases in between. CDR3 length equals 13 residues. Germline CDR1 and CDR2: SNHLY and FYNNEI. Written as DNA, the CDR3 is TGTGCCAGCAGACTACTTAGTATCAATGAGCAGTTCTTC. Protein product: CASRLLSINEQFF.

The V call is TRBV28, the J call TRBJ2-1, with D possibly matching TRBD2 (6 bases). Germline CDR1 MDHEN, CDR2 SYDVKM. This CDR3 region has 13 residues. Trimming removed 8 bases from V and 7 bases from J, with 15 bases in between. Written as DNA, the CDR3 is TGTGCCAGCCTAGGCGGGGCGGGGAATGAGCAGTTCTTC. This encodes CASLGGAGNEQFF. The whole variable domain, filled in from reference TRBV28 and TRBJ2-1, reads DVKVTQSSRYLVKRTGEKVFLECVQDMDHENMFWYRQDPGLGLRLIYFSYDVKMKEKGDIPEGYSVSREKKERFSLILESASTNQTSMYLCASLGGAGNEQFFGPGTRLTVL.